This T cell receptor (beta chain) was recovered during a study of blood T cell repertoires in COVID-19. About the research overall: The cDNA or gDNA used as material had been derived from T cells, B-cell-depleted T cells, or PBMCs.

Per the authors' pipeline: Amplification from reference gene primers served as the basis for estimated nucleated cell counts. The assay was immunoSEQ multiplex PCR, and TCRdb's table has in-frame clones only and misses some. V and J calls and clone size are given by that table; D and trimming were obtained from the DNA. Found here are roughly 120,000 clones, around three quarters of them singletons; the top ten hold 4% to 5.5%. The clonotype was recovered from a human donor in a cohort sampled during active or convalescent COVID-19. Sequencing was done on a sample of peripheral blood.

The CDR3 reads CASSSTRNTEAFF. In DNA, the CDR3 is TGCGCCAGCAGCTCCACAAGGAACACTGAAGCTTTCTTT. The rearrangement joins TRBV5-1 to TRBJ1-1; no firm D call. Germline V gene sequence: CDR1 SGHRS, CDR2 YFSETQ. The CDR3 length is 13 residues. The V gene lost 3 bases and the J gene lost 1 base, with 7 bases spanning the gap.